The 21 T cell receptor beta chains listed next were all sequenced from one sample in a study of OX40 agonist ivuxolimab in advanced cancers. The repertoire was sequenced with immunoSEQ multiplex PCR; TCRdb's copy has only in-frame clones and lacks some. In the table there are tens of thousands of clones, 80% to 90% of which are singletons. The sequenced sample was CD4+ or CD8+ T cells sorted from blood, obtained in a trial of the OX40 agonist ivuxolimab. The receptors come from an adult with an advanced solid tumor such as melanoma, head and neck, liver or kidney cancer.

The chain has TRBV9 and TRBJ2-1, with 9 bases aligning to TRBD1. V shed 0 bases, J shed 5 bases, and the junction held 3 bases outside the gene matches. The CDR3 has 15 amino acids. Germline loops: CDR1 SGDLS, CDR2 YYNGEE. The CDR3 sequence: CASSVGTGVNNEQFF. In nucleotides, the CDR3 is TGTGCCAGCAGCGTAGGGACAGGGGTTAACAATGAGCAGTTCTTC.

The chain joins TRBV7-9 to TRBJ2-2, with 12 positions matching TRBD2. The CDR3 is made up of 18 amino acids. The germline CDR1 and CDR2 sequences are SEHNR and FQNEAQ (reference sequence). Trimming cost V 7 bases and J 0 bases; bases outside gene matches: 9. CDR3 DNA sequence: TGTGCCAGCACCCAGAGAGGACTAGCGGGACCGAACACCGGGGAGCTGTTTTTT. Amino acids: CASTQRGLAGPNTGELFF.

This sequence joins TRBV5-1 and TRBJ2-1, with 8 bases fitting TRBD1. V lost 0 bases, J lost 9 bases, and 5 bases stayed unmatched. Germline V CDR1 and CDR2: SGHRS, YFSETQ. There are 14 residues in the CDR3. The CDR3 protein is CASSLAYRGVEQFF. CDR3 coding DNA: TGCGCCAGCAGCTTGGCCTACAGGGGGGTTGAGCAGTTCTTC.

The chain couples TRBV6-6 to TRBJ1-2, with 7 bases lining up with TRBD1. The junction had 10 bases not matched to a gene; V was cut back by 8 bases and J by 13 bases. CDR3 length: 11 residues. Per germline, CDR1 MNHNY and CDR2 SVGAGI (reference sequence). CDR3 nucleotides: TGTGCCAGCCGGGACAGCCGATCCTGCACCTTC. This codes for CASRDSRSCTF.

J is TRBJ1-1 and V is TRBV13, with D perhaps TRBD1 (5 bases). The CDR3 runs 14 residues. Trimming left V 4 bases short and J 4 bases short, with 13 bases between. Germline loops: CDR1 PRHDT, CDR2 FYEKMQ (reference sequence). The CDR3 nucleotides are TGTGCCAGCAGCTCCTACAGGAGGGTCACTGAAGCTTTCTTT. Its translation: CASSSYRRVTEAFF.

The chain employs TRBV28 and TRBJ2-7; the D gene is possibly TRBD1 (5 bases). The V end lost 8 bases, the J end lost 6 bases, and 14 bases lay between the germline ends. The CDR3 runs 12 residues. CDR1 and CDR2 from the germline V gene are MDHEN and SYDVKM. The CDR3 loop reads CASSQGGSEQYF. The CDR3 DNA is TGTGCCAGCTCGCAGGGCGGATCCGAGCAGTACTTC.

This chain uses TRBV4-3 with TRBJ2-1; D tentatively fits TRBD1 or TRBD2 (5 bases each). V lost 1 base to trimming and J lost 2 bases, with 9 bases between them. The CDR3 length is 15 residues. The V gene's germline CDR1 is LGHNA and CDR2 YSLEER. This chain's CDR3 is CASSQAGGPYNEQFF. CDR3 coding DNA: TGCGCCAGCAGCCAAGCTGGGGGACCCTACAATGAGCAGTTCTTC.

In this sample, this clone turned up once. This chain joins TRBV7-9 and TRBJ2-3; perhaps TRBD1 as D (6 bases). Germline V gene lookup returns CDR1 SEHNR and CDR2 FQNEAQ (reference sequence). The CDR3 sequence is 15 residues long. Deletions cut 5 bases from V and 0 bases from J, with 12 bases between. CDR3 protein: CASSPTGSSTDTQYF. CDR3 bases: TGTGCCAGCAGCCCTACAGGGTCTAGCACAGATACGCAGTATTTT.

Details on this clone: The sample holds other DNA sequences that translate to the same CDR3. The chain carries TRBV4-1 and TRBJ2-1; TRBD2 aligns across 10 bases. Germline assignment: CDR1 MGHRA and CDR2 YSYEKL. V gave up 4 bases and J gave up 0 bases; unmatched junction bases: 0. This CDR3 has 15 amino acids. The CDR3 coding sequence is TGCGCCAGCAGCCCTAGCGGGAGCTCCTACAATGAGCAGTTCTTC. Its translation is CASSPSGSSYNEQFF.

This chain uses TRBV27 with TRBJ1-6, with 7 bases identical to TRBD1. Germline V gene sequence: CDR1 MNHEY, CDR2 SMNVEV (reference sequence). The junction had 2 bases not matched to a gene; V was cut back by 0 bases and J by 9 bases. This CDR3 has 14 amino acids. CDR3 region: CASSLSAGGSPLHF. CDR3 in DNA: TGTGCCAGCAGTTTATCGGCAGGGGGTTCACCCCTCCACTTT.

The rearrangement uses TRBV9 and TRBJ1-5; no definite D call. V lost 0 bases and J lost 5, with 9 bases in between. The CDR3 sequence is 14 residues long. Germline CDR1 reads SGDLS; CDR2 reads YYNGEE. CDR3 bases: TGTGCCAGCAGCGTAGGGGAAGCGCATCAGCCCCAGCATTTT. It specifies CASSVGEAHQPQHF.

The CDR3 sequence: CASSEERFTGYGYTF. CDR3 in DNA: TGTGCCAGCAGTGAAGAAAGGTTTACGGGGTATGGCTACACCTTC. The chain joins TRBV6-1 to TRBJ1-2; D is unclear. In germline, CDR1 is MNHNS, CDR2 SASEGT. The CDR3 covers 15 residues. V shed 1 base and J shed 5 bases, with 14 bases lying between them.

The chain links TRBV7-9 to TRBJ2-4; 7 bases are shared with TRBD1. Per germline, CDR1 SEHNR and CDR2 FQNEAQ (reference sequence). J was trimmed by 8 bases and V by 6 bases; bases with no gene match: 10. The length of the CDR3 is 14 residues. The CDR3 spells CASRPGTVADIQYF. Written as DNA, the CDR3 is TGTGCCAGCAGGCCCGGGACAGTCGCGGACATTCAGTACTTC.

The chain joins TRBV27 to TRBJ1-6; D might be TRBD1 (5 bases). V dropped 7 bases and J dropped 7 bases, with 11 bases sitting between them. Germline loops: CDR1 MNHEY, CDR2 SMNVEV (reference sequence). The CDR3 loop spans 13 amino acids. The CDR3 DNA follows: TGTGCCAGCACCCAGGGTTTCAATTCACCCCTCCACTTT. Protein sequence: CASTQGFNSPLHF.

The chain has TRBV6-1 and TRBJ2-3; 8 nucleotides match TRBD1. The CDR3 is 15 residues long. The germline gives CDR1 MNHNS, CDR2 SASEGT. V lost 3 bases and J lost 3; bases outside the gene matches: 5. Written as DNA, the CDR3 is TGTGCCAGCAGTGAGACAGGGGCATCGACAGATACGCAGTATTTT. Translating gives CASSETGASTDTQYF.

The CDR3 sequence: CASSSAYFTDTQYF. DNA for the CDR3: TGTGCCAGCAGCTCCGCTTACTTCACAGATACGCAGTATTTT. The rearrangement joins TRBV5-6 to TRBJ2-3; D is unresolved. The CDR3 is 14 residues long. CDR1 and CDR2 (germline): SGHDT, YYEEEE. V was clipped by 3 bases and J by 2 bases, with 10 bases between them.

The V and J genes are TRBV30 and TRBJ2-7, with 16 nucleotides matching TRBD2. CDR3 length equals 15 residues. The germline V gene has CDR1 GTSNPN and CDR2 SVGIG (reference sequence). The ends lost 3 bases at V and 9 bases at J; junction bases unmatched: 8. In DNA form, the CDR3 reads TGTGCCTGGAGCCTAGGGACTAGCGGGAGGGCCGGGCAGTACTTC. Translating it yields CAWSLGTSGRAGQYF.

CDR3 in DNA: TGTGCCAGCACGGGCAGGGGGCTTAGGAACACCGGGGAGCTGTTTTTT. Protein sequence: CASTGRGLRNTGELFF. V gene TRBV2 combines with J gene TRBJ2-2, with TRBD1 identical over 8 bases. The V segment lost 7 bases and the J segment 1 base; nucleotides outside the gene matches: 8. Germline CDR1 reads SNHLY; CDR2 reads FYNNEI. The CDR3 is 16 residues long.

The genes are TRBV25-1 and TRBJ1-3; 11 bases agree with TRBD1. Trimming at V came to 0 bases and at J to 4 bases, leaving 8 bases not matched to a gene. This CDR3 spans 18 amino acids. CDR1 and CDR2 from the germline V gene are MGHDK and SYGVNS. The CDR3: CASSEYRTGGLAGNTIYF. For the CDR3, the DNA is TGTGCCAGCAGTGAATATCGGACAGGGGGCCTTGCGGGAAACACCATATATTTT. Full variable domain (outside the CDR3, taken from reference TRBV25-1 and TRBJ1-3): EADIYQTPRYLVIGTGKKITLECSQTMGHDKMYWYQQDPGMELHLIHYSYGVNSTEKGDLSSESTVSRIRTEHFPLTLESARPSHTSQYLCASSEYRTGGLAGNTIYFGEGSWLTVV.

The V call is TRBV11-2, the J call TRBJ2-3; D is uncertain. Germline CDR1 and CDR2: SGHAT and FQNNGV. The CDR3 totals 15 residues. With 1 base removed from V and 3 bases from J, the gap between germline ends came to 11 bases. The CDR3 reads CASSLAWGTTDTQYF. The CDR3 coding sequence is TGTGCCAGCAGCTTAGCTTGGGGAACGACAGATACGCAGTATTTT.

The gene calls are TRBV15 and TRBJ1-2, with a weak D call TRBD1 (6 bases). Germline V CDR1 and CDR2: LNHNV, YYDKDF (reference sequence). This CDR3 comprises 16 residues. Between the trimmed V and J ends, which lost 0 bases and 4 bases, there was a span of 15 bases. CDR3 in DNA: TGTGCCACCAGCAGAGATAGAGGGGGGGCCAGCTATGGCTACACCTTC. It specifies CATSRDRGGASYGYTF.